The clone carrying this T cell receptor beta chain was seen a handful of times. Its target is not known. These data originate in a study of tumor-infiltrating lymphocytes in localized non-small cell lung cancer. Study-wide findings and caveats: Available tissue quantity limited TCR sequencing to a patient subset.

TCRdb keeps only in-frame clones here, not all; method: immunoSEQ multiplex PCR. The data contain 15,000 to 20,000 clones, 73% of them singletons. The origin of this receptor is a human donor with non-small cell lung cancer. Sequenced input: lung tumor tissue.

Written as DNA, the CDR3 is TGCGCCAGCAGCCTCAACAGGGGGCAAGGCTACACCTTC. Its translation: CASSLNRGQGYTF. The rearrangement joins TRBV4-1 to TRBJ1-2; 9 nucleotides line up with TRBD1. CDR3 length: 13 residues. The germline gives CDR1 MGHRA, CDR2 YSYEKL. The trim removed 4 bases at V and 8 bases at J, leaving 5 bases unmatched.